The clone carrying this TCR beta chain was observed many times. Extraction also yielded germline DNA, while blood RNA was obtained from unsorted whole blood. These data come from a study of tumor-infiltrating lymphocytes in primary liver carcinoma. TCR beta cDNA came from approximately 540 ng total RNA, primed with a constant-region primer. Libraries covering TCR beta were generated through three nested multiplex PCR rounds (using a slightly modified ARM-PCR). TRBV1-TRBV30 forward primers and a C-beta reverse primer were used in the first two PCR rounds, which each ran for around 11 cycles. TCRdb re-called the multiplex PCR reads with MiXCR, one entry per CDR3 protein. The sample has about 180,000 distinct CDR3 sequences, about 55% seen once. Trimming pared 8 bases from V and 3 bases from J, leaving 8 bases between. Germline V CDR1 and CDR2: SGHAT, FQNNGV. The CDR3 covers 11 residues.

This sequence joins TRBV11-2 and TRBJ2-7; D gene ambiguous. This TCR derives from a middle-aged man with primary liver carcinoma and hepatitis B virus infection. Sequencing was carried out using peripheral blood. The DNA for the CDR3 is TGTGCCAGCTCTGTCGTCTACGAGCAGTACTTC. Protein sequence: CASSVVYEQYF.